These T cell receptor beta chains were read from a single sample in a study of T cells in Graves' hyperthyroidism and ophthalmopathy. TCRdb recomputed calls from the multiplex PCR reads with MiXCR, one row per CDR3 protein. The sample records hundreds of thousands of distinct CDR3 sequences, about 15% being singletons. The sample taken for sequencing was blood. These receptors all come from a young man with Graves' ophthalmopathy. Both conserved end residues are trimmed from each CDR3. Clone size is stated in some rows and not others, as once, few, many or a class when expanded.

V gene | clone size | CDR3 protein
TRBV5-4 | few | ASRPGGSRDEQF
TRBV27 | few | ASSGGQPASGNTIY
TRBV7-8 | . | ASSLPEGGPLEQY
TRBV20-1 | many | SAPAGGGETQY
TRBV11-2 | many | ASRRAPNEKLF
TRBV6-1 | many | ASTYFVGSTDTQY
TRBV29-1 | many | SVPTGGSNYGYT
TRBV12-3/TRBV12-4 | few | ASSLMGTGLWNTEAF
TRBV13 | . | ASSEETGGLGDYT
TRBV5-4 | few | ASSLVGFRTSGTNEQF
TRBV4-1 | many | ASSQASAAFRETQY
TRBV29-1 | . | DTGAEQF
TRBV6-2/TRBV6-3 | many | ASRIEEFYEQY
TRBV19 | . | ASSELQGSGNTIY
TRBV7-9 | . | ASSLGESLH
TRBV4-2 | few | ASSQGSGSTYEQY
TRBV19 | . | ASSIGGLAVEETQY
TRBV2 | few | ASKGPLQETQY
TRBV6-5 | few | ASSYSNEGSNYGYT
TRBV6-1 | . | ASSELILNTGELF
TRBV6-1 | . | ASSQGTSSANEQF
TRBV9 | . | ASSVRLALDTQY
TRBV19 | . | ASNPEQRSGTQY
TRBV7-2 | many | ASSLNPSETQY
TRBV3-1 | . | ASSQEGRAPIF
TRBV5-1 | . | ASSLDGVENTGELF
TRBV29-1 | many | TAMGGGTDTQY
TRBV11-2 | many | ASSSRTPPEQY
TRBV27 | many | ASSLSPSAVTYEQY
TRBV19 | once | ASSFATQTYEQF
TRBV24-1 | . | ATSDWQGAGGYT
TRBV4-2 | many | ASSQEHGNTEAF
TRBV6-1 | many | ASSRYPASTDTQY
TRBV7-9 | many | ASSPLGRENQPQH
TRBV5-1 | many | AGSTRDSTDTQY
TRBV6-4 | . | ASSPSSIPEAF
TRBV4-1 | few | ASSPASGGRNTGELF
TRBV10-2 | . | ASSEDFADTQY
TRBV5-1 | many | ATQQRGQGDTQY
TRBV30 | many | AWGRKGLADNEQF
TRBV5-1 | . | ASSPSGWGGPSGTDTQY
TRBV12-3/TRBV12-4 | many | ASSLFTGGTDTQY
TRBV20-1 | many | SARDQAIQETQY
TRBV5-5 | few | ASSLVWSGRPTGTGELF
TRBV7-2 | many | ASSQTGTVAYEQY
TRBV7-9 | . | ASSLESGGFRYEQY
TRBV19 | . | ASRKDRENSPLH
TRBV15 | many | ATSRKGLTEAF
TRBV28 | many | ASRVASSTDTQY
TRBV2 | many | ASSDGGGGPFQETQY
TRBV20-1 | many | SARAVAGELKQY
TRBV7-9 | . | ASSLGGSDNEQY
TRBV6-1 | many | ASSGAGGNTGELF
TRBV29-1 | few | SVERISYGYT
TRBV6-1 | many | ASRPHPGLAGPNPYNEQF
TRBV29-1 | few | SVGGQGVGTGELF
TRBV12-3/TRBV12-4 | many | ASSFRAANTGELF
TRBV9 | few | ASSVVGSGEQF
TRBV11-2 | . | ASSAGLYEQY
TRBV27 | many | ASNLEGTVDYNEQF